Following are 26 T cell receptor beta chains from one sample sequenced in a study of naive and memory T cell subsets (dated 2017 in TCRdb). No antigens are known for them. Findings and caveats that apply to the study as a whole: A few larger clonotypes were present in naive repertoires, especially CD8 naive repertoires, and these clonotypes were possibly memory cells re-expressing CD45RA.

Library preparation employed UMI-ligation and nested PCR. TCRdb records Illumina MiSeq as the sequencer. The beta constant-region primer was an equimolar mix of two oligonucleotides covering both TRBC1 and TRBC2. Four rounds of PCR, combining the SP2 primer with nested alpha and beta constant-region primers, were used to amplify the ligated cDNA. TCRdb trimmed public reads at Q25 via fastp, called clones via MiXCR and kept in-frame beta chains. Rows with one shared CDR3 protein collapse into an entry with the most common genes and DNA. This sample gives roughly 150,000 distinct CDR3 sequences in total; around 21% of them show up just once. 0.6% to 0.8% of the sample lies in the top ten. Source material: naive CD8+ T cells from blood. Explained via the paper, the cell subset or site label denotes: naive T cells, CD45RA high CD27+. Receptor source: a human donor in good health.

This clonotype has a handful of counts. The rearrangement joins TRBV15 to TRBJ1-5; the D gene is possibly TRBD1 (5 bases). V lost 6 bases to trimming and J lost 3 bases, with 9 bases between them. CDR3 length: 13 amino acids. CDR1 is LNHNV, CDR2 YYDKDF, per germline (reference sequence). The CDR3 is CATREDTNQPQHF. In nucleotides, the CDR3 is TGTGCCACCAGAGAGGACACCAATCAGCCCCAGCATTTT.

The J gene is TRBJ2-1, the V gene TRBV7-8, with a weak D call TRBD1 (5 bases). The germline V gene encodes CDR1 SGHVS and CDR2 FQNEAQ. This CDR3 comprises 12 residues. The V gene lost 5 bases and the J gene lost 10 bases, with 12 bases spanning the gap. The CDR3 reads CASSTYDREQFF. The CDR3 DNA is TGTGCCAGCAGCACGTACGACAGAGAGCAGTTCTTC.

This clonotype has at least ten counts. The chain couples TRBV27 to TRBJ1-3, with D hard to call. In germline, CDR1 is MNHEY, CDR2 SMNVEV (reference sequence). Between the trimmed V and J ends, which lost 10 bases and 7 bases, there was a span of 11 bases. This CDR3 contains 11 residues. The CDR3 DNA sequence: TGTGCCACCCATTCAATTAACACCATATATTTT. Residues: CATHSINTIYF.

The CDR3 sequence is CASTPRVRNTEAFF. The CDR3 bases are TGTGCCAGCACCCCCCGAGTCAGAAACACTGAAGCTTTCTTT. The chain employs TRBV28 and TRBJ1-1; no firm D call. The CDR3 runs 14 residues. Trimming removed 7 bases from V and 2 bases from J, with 14 bases in between. CDR1 MDHEN and CDR2 SYDVKM come from the germline V gene.

There are a few counts of this clonotype. The chain couples TRBV12-3 or TRBV12-4 to TRBJ2-1; a possible D gene is TRBD2 (6 bases). This CDR3 comprises 13 residues. With 7 bases removed from V and 7 bases from J, the gap between germline ends came to 14 bases. The CDR3 region is CASTQYRGNEQFF. For the CDR3, the DNA is TGTGCCAGCACCCAGTATCGGGGGAATGAGCAGTTCTTC.

This clonotype was detected only a few times. In DNA, the CDR3 is TGTGCCAGCAGCCCTGGGACTAGCGGGGGCTTGGGTACGCAGTATTTT. As protein: CASSPGTSGGLGTQYF. The genes are TRBV7-8 and TRBJ2-3; 14 bases map to TRBD2. Trimming removed 5 bases from V and 8 bases from J; junction bases left unmatched: 9. This CDR3 has 16 amino acids. Germline values: CDR1 SGHVS, CDR2 FQNEAQ.

This clonotype has more than one count but fewer than ten. The rearrangement links TRBV29-1 to TRBJ2-3, with 7 bases that match TRBD2. From germline, CDR1 is SQVTM and CDR2 ANQGSEA. Losses at the gene ends were 5 bases for V and 6 bases for J; bases not matched to a gene: 11. The CDR3 is 14 residues long. CDR3 protein: CSVLDAGVPDTQYF. The CDR3 DNA reads as TGCAGCGTTCTGGATGCGGGAGTCCCCGATACGCAGTATTTT.

This clonotype turned up a few times. The V call is TRBV28, the J call TRBJ1-5; D perhaps matches TRBD1 (6 bases). The CDR3 is made up of 18 amino acids. Per the germline V gene, CDR1 is MDHEN and CDR2 is SYDVKM. V dropped 5 bases and J dropped 5 bases, with 25 bases sitting between them. CDR3 sequence: CASSLDRPGGYTDQPQHF. In DNA, the CDR3 is TGTGCCAGCAGTCTTGACAGGCCCGGGGGTTATACGGATCAGCCCCAGCATTTT.

The rearrangement links TRBV27 to TRBJ2-2, with a tentative D call TRBD1 (5 bases). The CDR3 runs to 15 residues. Trimming stripped 6 bases from V and 5 bases from J, with 16 bases between. Per the germline V gene, CDR1 is MNHEY and CDR2 is SMNVEV (reference sequence). This CDR3 reads CASSLWPQGTGELFF. The CDR3, as DNA: TGTGCCAGCAGCTTGTGGCCCCAGGGAACCGGGGAGCTGTTTTTT.

A few counts support this clonotype. The chain links TRBV28 to TRBJ2-1; D unclear. The V and J ends lost 3 bases and 4 bases respectively, with 7 bases between them. Germline CDR1 MDHEN, CDR2 SYDVKM. CDR3 length: 13 amino acids. The chain's CDR3 is CASSFADYNEQFF. CDR3 coding DNA: TGTGCCAGCAGTTTTGCGGATTACAATGAGCAGTTCTTC. Looking up the rest from reference TRBV28 and TRBJ2-1 gives the full variable domain: DVKVTQSSRYLVKRTGEKVFLECVQDMDHENMFWYRQDPGLGLRLIYFSYDVKMKEKGDIPEGYSVSREKKERFSLILESASTNQTSMYLCASSFADYNEQFFGPGTRLTVL.

The chain has TRBV12-3 or TRBV12-4 and TRBJ2-5; maybe TRBD2 (6 bases). V lost 5 bases and J lost 1, with 14 bases in between. The CDR3 runs 15 residues. The CDR3 bases are TGTGCCAGCAGTAACGTAGCGGTTACCCAAGAGACCCAGTACTTC. This codes for CASSNVAVTQETQYF.

There are a few counts of this clonotype. The rearrangement uses TRBV29-1 and TRBJ2-1; 8 bases are a match to TRBD2. Germline V CDR1 and CDR2: SQVTM, ANQGSEA. Trimming took 8 bases from V and 8 from J; bases not matched to a gene: 2. The CDR3 extends over 10 amino acids. The CDR3 here is CSSGGYEQFF. CDR3 DNA: TGCAGCTCGGGGGGGTATGAGCAGTTCTTC.

V usage is TRBV6-2 or TRBV6-3 and J usage is TRBJ1-2; D is perhaps TRBD1 (5 bases). V was trimmed by 7 bases and J by 3 bases, leaving 21 bases between them. The CDR3 runs 16 residues. Per germline, CDR1 MNHEY and CDR2 SVGEGT. CDR3 residues: CASTTPVGDSYYGYTF. The CDR3, as DNA: TGTGCCAGCACCACCCCCGTGGGGGACTCCTACTATGGCTACACCTTC.

The V and J genes are TRBV5-1 and TRBJ2-7; the D call may be TRBD1 or TRBD2 (5 bases each). The CDR3 covers 14 residues. The germline V and J ends were trimmed by 3 bases and 2 bases, with 12 bases remaining between them. Looked up from germline, CDR1 is SGHRS and CDR2 is YFSETQ. The CDR3 DNA follows: TGCGCCAGCAGCTCGACAGAGGGAGCCTACGAGCAGTACTTC. Its translation: CASSSTEGAYEQYF.

In its sample, this clonotype was seen a few times. Germline is not matched at one junction end, which may reflect a read error. The chain employs TRBV7-7 and TRBJ1-1; D gene uncertain. In germline, CDR1 is SSHAT, CDR2 FNYEAQ (reference sequence). The CDR3 has 13 amino acids. The CDR3, as DNA: TGTGCTAGCAGCGCCGAGTTTAACACTGAAGCTTTCTTT. This sequence encodes CASSAEFNTEAFF.

The V gene is TRBV7-8, the J gene TRBJ2-1, with 8 bases identical to TRBD2. The ends lost 6 bases at V and 0 bases at J; junction bases unmatched: 4. The V gene's germline CDR1 is SGHVS and CDR2 FQNEAQ. The CDR3 runs 15 residues. The CDR3 reads CASRPLAVSYNEQFF. The DNA for the CDR3 is TGTGCCAGCAGACCACTAGCGGTCTCCTACAATGAGCAGTTCTTC.

This clonotype came up a few times. The chain uses TRBV14 and TRBJ2-1; weak D call: TRBD2 (5 bases). Deletions cut 4 bases from V and 2 bases from J, with 12 bases between. CDR3 length: 15 residues. CDR1 and CDR2 (germline): SGHDN, FVKESK. CDR3 DNA: TGTGCCAGCAGCCCGGGAAACGCCGCCTACAATGAGCAGTTCTTC. Translating it yields CASSPGNAAYNEQFF.

This clonotype was recorded a few times. Germline is not matched at one junction end, which may reflect a read error. V usage is TRBV9 and J usage is TRBJ2-1, with a possible D match to TRBD2 (5 bases). The V gene's germline CDR1 is SGDLS and CDR2 YYNGEE. The CDR3 contains 12 residues. The CDR3 region has the DNA TGTGCCAGCAGCGTAGCACTAGATGACCAGTGCTTC. Translating gives CASSVALDDQCF.

The chain links TRBV13 to TRBJ1-4; no clear D gene. V gave up 5 bases and J gave up 4 bases, with 8 bases separating them. The germline V gene encodes CDR1 PRHDT and CDR2 FYEKMQ (reference sequence). There are 13 residues in the CDR3. The CDR3 coding sequence is TGTGCCAGCAGCCTATCCATTAATGAAAAACTGTTTTTT. It encodes CASSLSINEKLFF.

In this sample, this clonotype turned up a few times. The J gene is TRBJ2-5, the V gene TRBV28; TRBD2 aligns across 13 bases. The CDR3 contains 15 residues. Germline lookup yields CDR1 MDHEN and CDR2 SYDVKM. V lost 3 bases to trimming and J lost 4 bases; unmatched junction nucleotides: 2. The CDR3 spells CASSFGLAGAETQYF. DNA of the CDR3: TGTGCCAGCAGTTTTGGACTAGCGGGAGCAGAGACCCAGTACTTC.

This chain links TRBV4-1 with TRBJ2-7, with TRBD1 matching over 7 bases. The CDR3 loop spans 14 amino acids. CDR1 and CDR2 from the germline V gene are MGHRA and YSYEKL. J lost 2 bases, V lost 3 bases, and 4 bases had no gene match. The CDR3 bases are TGCGCCAGCAGCCAGGGGACAGTTACCTACGAGCAGTACTTC. Translated: CASSQGTVTYEQYF.

The chain is built from TRBV7-6 and TRBJ2-1; D gene ambiguous. The CDR3 spans 12 residues. Germline-derived CDR1 and CDR2 are SGHVS and FNYEAQ. V was shortened by 4 bases and J by 6 bases, with 7 bases between the two germline ends. CDR3 nucleotide sequence: TGTGCCAGCAGCTCCGGTTTCAATGAGCAGTTCTTC. Translated: CASSSGFNEQFF.

A few counts support this clonotype. The chain carries TRBV4-3 and TRBJ2-7; possible D gene TRBD2, 5 bases. With 0 bases removed from V and 2 bases from J, the gap between germline ends came to 11 bases. Looked up from germline, CDR1 is LGHNA and CDR2 is YSLEER. The CDR3 covers 15 residues. The CDR3 DNA follows: TGCGCCAGCAGCCAAGATTGGGAGAGCCCCTACGAGCAGTACTTC. The encoded protein is CASSQDWESPYEQYF.

This clonotype turned up a few times. The chain has TRBV20-1 and TRBJ1-1; 7 bases fit TRBD1. V trimming: 5 bases; J trimming: 2 bases; junction bases outside the gene matches: 8. The CDR3 covers 14 residues. The germline V gene has CDR1 DFQATT and CDR2 SNEGSKA (reference sequence). The CDR3 region is CSAPQTGANTEAFF. The CDR3 nucleotides are TGCAGTGCTCCCCAAACAGGGGCCAACACTGAAGCTTTCTTT.

The table lists this clonotype with a few counts. The chain joins TRBV28 to TRBJ2-1, with D possibly being TRBD1 (5 bases). V lost 11 bases and J 4 bases, leaving 18 bases between the germline ends. The CDR3 extends over 14 amino acids. Germline V gives CDR1 MDHEN, CDR2 SYDVKM. In DNA form, the CDR3 reads TGTGCCGCCCAAAGGGGATGGGCATACAATGAGCAGTTCTTC. It encodes CAAQRGWAYNEQFF. Using reference TRBV28 and TRBJ2-1 for the parts outside the CDR3, the full variable domain is DVKVTQSSRYLVKRTGEKVFLECVQDMDHENMFWYRQDPGLGLRLIYFSYDVKMKEKGDIPEGYSVSREKKERFSLILESASTNQTSMYLCAAQRGWAYNEQFFGPGTRLTVL.

The genes are TRBV13 and TRBJ2-5; the D is unclear. CDR3 size: 15 residues. CDR1 and CDR2 (germline): PRHDT, FYEKMQ (reference sequence). Trimming shortened V by 5 bases and J by 2 bases, and 15 bases separated the two germline ends. CDR3 loop: CASSQTPSDQETQYF. CDR3 in DNA: TGTGCCAGCAGCCAAACACCGAGCGATCAAGAGACCCAGTACTTC.